In this sample, the clone carrying this TCR beta chain turned up many times. Its antigen is not identified. This entry is derived from a study of CD8 T cells in ankylosing spondylitis. Study findings and constraints: The study looked at matched synovial fluid samples from ankylosing spondylitis patients. Disease-linked clones were reported to be significantly enriched there.

TCRdb analysed the 5' RACE reads with MiXCR anew, one entry per CDR3 protein. Among some 100,000 distinct CDR3 sequences listed, about 8% were seen once. Germline lookup yields CDR1 DFQATT and CDR2 SNEGSKA (reference sequence). Trimming removed 2 bases at V and 1 base at J, with 5 bases between. This CDR3 contains 12 residues. The chain employs TRBV20-1 and TRBJ1-1; D unclear. The source of this sequence is a male donor with ankylosing spondylitis or in good health (not recorded which). Sequencing input: blood, either unsorted or a sorted T cell fraction (not recorded which). In DNA, the CDR3 is TGCAGTGCTAGATATGGGAACACTGAAGCTTTCTTT. This sequence encodes CSARYGNTEAFF.